One sample yielded the 21 T cell receptor beta chains listed below, sequenced in a study of Graves' ophthalmopathy and Graves' hyperthyroidism. TCR beta CDR3 amplification used RNA transcripts. Second-round multiplex PCR followed a first-round RT-PCR using HTBI primers. TCRdb re-derived calls from the multiplex PCR reads in MiXCR, one entry per CDR3 protein. The profile shows about 620,000 distinct CDR3 sequences, 22% of them singletons. The material sequenced was peripheral blood. The receptors originated from a woman younger than 35 with stable Graves' hyperthyroidism. Some clones in this sample may be carry-over from other donors' samples.

V is TRBV6-2 or TRBV6-3 and J is TRBJ1-1; a possible D gene is TRBD1 (6 bases). Trimming left V 7 bases short and J 4 bases short, with 19 bases between. Germline CDR1 and CDR2: MNHEY and SVGEGT. The CDR3 is 15 residues long. The chain's CDR3 is CASTQGQGGITEAFF. In DNA form, the CDR3 reads TGTGCCAGCACCCAGGGGCAGGGCGGTATCACTGAAGCTTTCTTT.

J is TRBJ1-5 and V is TRBV6-2 or TRBV6-3; 7 bases align to TRBD1. The CDR3 contains 18 residues. The germline V gene encodes CDR1 MNHEY and CDR2 SVGEGT. With V trimmed by 0 bases and J by 5 bases, 13 bases remained unmatched. CDR3 DNA sequence: TGTGCCAGCAGTTACTCACCGCACAGGGGTCTTGGTTATCAGCCCCAGCATTTT. Protein: CASSYSPHRGLGYQPQHF.

This clonotype was seen repeatedly, ten times or more. The J gene is TRBJ2-7, the V gene TRBV12-3 or TRBV12-4; D may match TRBD1 or TRBD2 (5 bases each). V lost 6 bases and J 1 base, leaving 10 bases between the germline ends. The CDR3 is 13 amino acids. The DNA for the CDR3 is TGTGCCAGCAGGGGACCGGCTTCCTACGAGCAGTACTTC. Amino acids: CASRGPASYEQYF.

V is TRBV6-5 and J is TRBJ2-5, with D uncertain. The V gene lost 4 bases and the J gene lost 5 bases, with 14 bases spanning the gap. The CDR3 covers 14 residues. Germline V gives CDR1 MNHEY, CDR2 SVGAGI. The CDR3 region is CASSFAALGETQYF. In DNA, the CDR3 is TGTGCCAGCAGTTTCGCGGCGTTGGGGGAGACCCAGTACTTC.

This clonotype came up many times. V usage is TRBV12-3 or TRBV12-4 and J usage is TRBJ2-5, with D possibly matching TRBD2 (6 bases). The length of the CDR3 is 13 residues. V was cut by 6 bases and J by 5 bases, with 13 bases left in between. CDR3 protein: CASRPSGVETQYF. CDR3 in DNA: TGTGCCAGCAGACCTTCGGGGGTGGAGACCCAGTACTTC.

Ten or more counts support this clonotype. This sequence joins TRBV6-5 and TRBJ2-2, with 10 bases that match TRBD2. The CDR3 has 16 residues. Germline V gives CDR1 MNHEY, CDR2 SVGAGI. The ends lost 1 base at V and 7 bases at J; junction bases unmatched: 6. CDR3 in DNA: TGTGCCAGCAGTTACTTTAGCGGGAGGATGGGCGGGGAGCTGTTTTTT. Its protein is CASSYFSGRMGGELFF.

This clonotype was seen a few times. The CDR3 sequence: CSVSYENQPQHF. The CDR3 bases are TGCAGCGTTTCGTATGAAAATCAGCCCCAGCATTTT. The chain uses TRBV29-1 and TRBJ1-5; D unclear. From germline, CDR1 is SQVTM and CDR2 ANQGSEA. V lost 5 bases and J lost 4, with 9 bases in between. The CDR3 length is 12 residues.

This clonotype was detected many times. The chain combines TRBV4-2 with TRBJ2-7; D might be TRBD1 or TRBD2, each matching 5 bases. Germline V gives CDR1 LGHNA, CDR2 YNFKEQ. Trimming took off 5 bases at V and 7 bases at J, with 18 bases between the two ends. This CDR3 is 14 amino acids long. The CDR3 sequence is CASSSRDRVQEQYF. Here the CDR3 DNA reads TGTGCCAGCAGCTCCCGGGACCGCGTTCAGGAGCAGTACTTC.

This clonotype was picked up many times. V gene TRBV10-3 combines with J gene TRBJ1-2, with 9 bases matching TRBD1. The V gene's germline CDR1 is ENHRY and CDR2 SYGVKD. This CDR3 comprises 17 residues. Trimming at V came to 2 bases and at J to 4 bases, leaving 11 bases not matched to a gene. The CDR3 loop reads CAISEPAGTGKTYGYTF. DNA of the CDR3: TGTGCCATCAGTGAGCCCGCCGGGACAGGGAAGACCTATGGCTACACCTTC.

The chain recombines TRBV11-2 with TRBJ1-2, with TRBD1 matching 9 bases. After removal of 0 bases from V and 4 bases from J, the junction contained 15 bases not matched to a gene. The CDR3 covers 19 residues. Germline V gene lookup returns CDR1 SGHAT and CDR2 FQNNGV. The CDR3 spells CASSLEPNRPGQGFYGYTF. CDR3 bases: TGTGCCAGCAGCTTAGAACCCAACCGGCCGGGACAGGGTTTCTATGGCTACACCTTC. The complete variable domain, with remaining parts taken from reference TRBV11-2 and TRBJ1-2, reads EAGVAQSPRYKIIEKRQSVAFWCNPISGHATLYWYQQILGQGPKLLIQFQNNGVVDDSQLPKDRFSAERLKGVDSTLKIQPAKLEDSAVYLCASSLEPNRPGQGFYGYTFGSGTRLTVV.

The chain has TRBV12-3 or TRBV12-4 and TRBJ1-5; TRBD1 might be the D (5 bases). This CDR3 has 11 amino acids. Trimming left V 5 bases short and J 12 bases short, with 11 bases between. DNA of the CDR3: TGTGCCAGCAGTCAGCAGGGAATCCAGCATTTT. It yields the protein CASSQQGIQHF.

This clonotype was counted only a few times. The chain links TRBV20-1 to TRBJ1-1; no firm D call. CDR3 length: 12 residues. Between the trimmed V and J ends, which lost 0 bases and 10 bases, there was a span of 12 bases. The germline gives CDR1 DFQATT, CDR2 SNEGSKA (reference sequence). CDR3 nucleotide sequence: TGCAGTGCTAGAGAAGGAAGGCCGCGAGCTTTCTTT. Amino acid sequence: CSAREGRPRAFF.

The CDR3 here is CSVVRRPMNTEAFF. DNA for the CDR3: TGCAGCGTGGTGAGGCGGCCGATGAACACTGAAGCTTTCTTT. The J gene is TRBJ1-1, the V gene TRBV29-1; D is unclear. From germline, CDR1 is SQVTM and CDR2 ANQGSEA. The germline V and J ends were trimmed by 6 bases and 0 bases, with 14 bases remaining between them. CDR3 length equals 14 residues.

This clonotype came up many times. This chain connects TRBV6-1 to TRBJ2-4; 7 nucleotides align to TRBD1. Germline loops: CDR1 MNHNS, CDR2 SASEGT. The CDR3 is 15 amino acids. V lost 6 bases, J lost 2 bases, and 7 bases stayed unmatched. This CDR3 is CASRWDRESKNIQYF. The CDR3 region has the DNA TGTGCCAGCAGGTGGGACAGAGAATCCAAAAACATTCAGTACTTC.

This clonotype was picked up many times. The rearrangement uses TRBV12-3 or TRBV12-4 and TRBJ2-7; 10 bases are a match to TRBD2. The CDR3 covers 16 residues. The V gene end was trimmed by 3 bases and the J gene end by 5 bases; junction bases not matched to a gene: 10. The CDR3 sequence: CASSLSLLAGENEQYF. DNA of the CDR3: TGTGCCAGCAGTTTGTCCCTTCTAGCGGGGGAGAACGAGCAGTACTTC.

This clonotype was recorded many times. Being one base from a much bigger clone, this may be a read error. In DNA, the CDR3 is TGTGCCAGCAGTTTAGCGGGCAGGGGGTACGAGCAGTACTTC. Its translation is CASSLAGRGYEQYF. This sequence joins TRBV12-3 or TRBV12-4 and TRBJ2-7, with 7 bases fitting TRBD1. The J segment lost 4 bases and the V segment lost 0 bases, leaving 3 bases of the junction unmatched. The CDR3 is 14 amino acids.

This clonotype has only a few counts. The chain links TRBV20-1 to TRBJ1-2, with unresolved D. Trimming left V 8 bases short and J 8 bases short, with 15 bases between. Germline V gives CDR1 DFQATT, CDR2 SNEGSKA (reference sequence). The CDR3 is made up of 11 amino acids. The CDR3 region has the DNA TGCAGTCTCTCGAGAAGGTCGGGCTACACCTTC. Translation gives CSLSRRSGYTF.

The J gene is TRBJ1-1, the V gene TRBV5-5; 7 bases are shared with TRBD1. CDR3 length: 14 amino acids. The V and J ends lost 1 base and 5 bases, in that order; junction bases with no gene match: 5. CDR1 and CDR2 (germline): SGHKS, YYEKEE (reference sequence). The DNA of the CDR3 is TGTGCCAGCAGCTTGCCCTCCAGGGGGACTGAAGCTTTCTTT. This codes for CASSLPSRGTEAFF.

There are a few counts of this clonotype. The chain employs TRBV28 and TRBJ1-2; D possibly corresponds to TRBD1 (5 bases). This CDR3 comprises 14 residues. The germline V and J ends were trimmed by 5 bases and 4 bases, with 14 bases remaining between them. CDR1 MDHEN and CDR2 SYDVKM come from the germline V gene. CDR3 in DNA: TGTGCCAGCAGTCCCCACGCAGGGAGCTATGGCTACACCTTC. Residues: CASSPHAGSYGYTF.

The V call is TRBV12-3 or TRBV12-4, the J call TRBJ1-2, with 7 bases fitting TRBD1. Trimming cost V 5 bases and J 8 bases; bases outside gene matches: 5. The CDR3 extends over 12 amino acids. CDR3 bases: TGTGCCAGCAGTGACAGGGACGGGGGCTACACCTTC. This translates into CASSDRDGGYTF.

This clonotype was seen once. For the CDR3, the DNA is TGTGCCAGCAGTTTTAGGACAGGGGGGATAAATTCACCCCTCCACTTT. Residues: CASSFRTGGINSPLHF. The V call is TRBV28, the J call TRBJ1-6, with 10 nucleotides matching TRBD1. The CDR3 sequence is 16 residues long. The ends lost 3 bases at V and 7 bases at J; junction bases unmatched: 6. Germline values: CDR1 MDHEN, CDR2 SYDVKM. The full variable domain, rest sourced from reference TRBV28 and TRBJ1-6, is DVKVTQSSRYLVKRTGEKVFLECVQDMDHENMFWYRQDPGLGLRLIYFSYDVKMKEKGDIPEGYSVSREKKERFSLILESASTNQTSMYLCASSFRTGGINSPLHFGNGTRLTVT.